This T cell receptor beta chain was sequenced in a study of T cells in Graves' hyperthyroidism and ophthalmopathy. Study-wide findings and caveats: Ophthalmopathy, which appeared later, was predicted by the model a median about 6.8 months before onset.

This clonotype appeared a few times. The target antigen is unknown. Ophthalmopathy patients had Clinical Activity Score at least 3, NOSPECS grade at least 4, duration under 3 months. Not enrolled were patients with uncontrolled infection, other autoimmune disease, pregnancy or lactation. TCR beta CDR3 regions were amplified from RNA. An initial round of RT-PCR targeting the TCR CDR3 relied on the HTBI primer set. MiXCR, run by TCRdb on the multiplex PCR reads, gives a single entry per CDR3 protein. This repertoire shows 550,000 to 700,000 distinct CDR3 sequences, approximately 14% found once; its top ten account for roughly 4.3%. Germline values: CDR1 KGHSH, CDR2 LQKENI. With 4 bases removed from V and 2 bases from J, the gap between germline ends came to 8 bases. The length of the CDR3 is 13 residues.

The origin of this receptor is a middle-aged woman with Graves' ophthalmopathy. The specimen was blood. The chain uses TRBV18 and TRBJ1-2; D gene uncertain. CDR3 amino acids: CASSQIMNYGYTF. For the CDR3, the DNA is TGTGCCAGCTCACAGATCATGAACTATGGCTACACCTTC.